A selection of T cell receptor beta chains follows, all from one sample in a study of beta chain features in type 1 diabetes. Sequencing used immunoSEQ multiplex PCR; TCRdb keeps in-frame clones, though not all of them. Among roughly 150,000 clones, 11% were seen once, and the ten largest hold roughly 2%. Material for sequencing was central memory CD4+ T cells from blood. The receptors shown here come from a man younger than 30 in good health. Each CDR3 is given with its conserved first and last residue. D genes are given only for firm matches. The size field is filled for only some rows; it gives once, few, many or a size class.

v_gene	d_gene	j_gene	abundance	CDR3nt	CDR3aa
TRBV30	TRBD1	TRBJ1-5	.	TGTGCCTGGAGGCGGCAGGGGGCAAACCAGCCCCAGCATTTT	CAWRRQGANQPQHF
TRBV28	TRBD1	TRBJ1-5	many	TGTGCCAGCAGGGTACAGGGGCGCCTGAGCAATCAGCCCCAGCATTTT	CASRVQGRLSNQPQHF
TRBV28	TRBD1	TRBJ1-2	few	TGTGCCAGCAGGCGGACAGGGGGAGGCTATGGCTACACCTTC	CASRRTGGGYGYTF
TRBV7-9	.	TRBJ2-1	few	TGTGCCAGCAGCGAAGGCGGGCAGGGGTCCTACAATGAGCAGTTCTTC	CASSEGGQGSYNEQFF
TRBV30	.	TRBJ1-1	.	TGTGCCTGGAGTGTACGTCTGGACAGTGAAGCTTTCTTT	CAWSVRLDSEAFF
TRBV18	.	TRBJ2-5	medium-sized	TGTGCCAGCTCATCCAAAGAGACCCAGTACTTC	CASSSKETQYF
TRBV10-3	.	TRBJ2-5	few	TGTGCCGGATCCGGGACTCCAAAAGAGACCCAGTACTTC	CAGSGTPKETQYF
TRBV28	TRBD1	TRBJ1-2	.	TGTGCCAGCAGTCCTGTTAGGGACAGGGTAGGCTACACCTTC	CASSPVRDRVGYTF
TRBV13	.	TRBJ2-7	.	TGTGCCAGCAGCTTAAAAAGCGTTTCCTACGAGCAGTACTTC	CASSLKSVSYEQYF
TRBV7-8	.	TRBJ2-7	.	TGTGCCAGCAGCGGAGGGCGGTACGAGCAGTACTTC	CASSGGRYEQYF
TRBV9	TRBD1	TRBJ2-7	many	TGTGCCAGCAGCGTAGCTACAGGGGGCACGTACGAGCAGTACTTC	CASSVATGGTYEQYF
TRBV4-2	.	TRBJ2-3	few	TGTGCCAGCAGCCAAGATCAGAGGCGCACAGATACGCAGTATTTT	CASSQDQRRTDTQYF
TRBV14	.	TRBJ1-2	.	TGTGCCAGCAGCCAAGTGGCAGGTTCCTATGGCTACACCTTC	CASSQVAGSYGYTF
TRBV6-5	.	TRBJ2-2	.	TGTGCCAGCAGTTACTCCGGAGGAGGGACCGGGGAGCTGTTTTTT	CASSYSGGGTGELFF
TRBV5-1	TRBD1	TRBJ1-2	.	TGCGCCAGCAGCTGGGACAGGCCTGACTATGGCTACACCTTC	CASSWDRPDYGYTF
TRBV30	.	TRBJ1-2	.	TGTGCCTGGAGGAGGGATTTTGAAGGCTACACCTTC	CAWRRDFEGYTF
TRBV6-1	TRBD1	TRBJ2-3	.	TGTGCCAGCAGTGTTACAGGGGCGGGAGATACGCAGTATTTT	CASSVTGAGDTQYF
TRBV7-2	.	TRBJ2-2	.	TGTGCCAGCAGCCCGCGGGACGGAAACACCGGGGAGCTGTTTTTT	CASSPRDGNTGELFF
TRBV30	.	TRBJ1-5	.	TGTGCCTGGAGTGTACAGGCTGATCAGCCCCAGCATTTT	CAWSVQADQPQHF
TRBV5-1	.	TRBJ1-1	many	TGCGCCAGCAGCCCAGAACCTGGGCGGCAGCTTAACACTGAAGCTTTCTTT	CASSPEPGRQLNTEAFF
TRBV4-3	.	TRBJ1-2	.	TGCGCCAGCAGCCAAGCCTCTGGCTACACCTTC	CASSQASGYTF
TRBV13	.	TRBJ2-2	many	TGTGCCAGCAGCTTACGATCGGCGATCACCGGGGAGCTGTTTTTT	CASSLRSAITGELFF
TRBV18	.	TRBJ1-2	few	TGTGCCAGCTCACCACCCTCATTGGGGCAGAGGGGTTATGGCTACACCTTC	CASSPPSLGQRGYGYTF
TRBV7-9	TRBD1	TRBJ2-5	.	TGTGCCAGCAGTTACCGGGACAGGGGGACCCAGTACTTC	CASSYRDRGTQYF